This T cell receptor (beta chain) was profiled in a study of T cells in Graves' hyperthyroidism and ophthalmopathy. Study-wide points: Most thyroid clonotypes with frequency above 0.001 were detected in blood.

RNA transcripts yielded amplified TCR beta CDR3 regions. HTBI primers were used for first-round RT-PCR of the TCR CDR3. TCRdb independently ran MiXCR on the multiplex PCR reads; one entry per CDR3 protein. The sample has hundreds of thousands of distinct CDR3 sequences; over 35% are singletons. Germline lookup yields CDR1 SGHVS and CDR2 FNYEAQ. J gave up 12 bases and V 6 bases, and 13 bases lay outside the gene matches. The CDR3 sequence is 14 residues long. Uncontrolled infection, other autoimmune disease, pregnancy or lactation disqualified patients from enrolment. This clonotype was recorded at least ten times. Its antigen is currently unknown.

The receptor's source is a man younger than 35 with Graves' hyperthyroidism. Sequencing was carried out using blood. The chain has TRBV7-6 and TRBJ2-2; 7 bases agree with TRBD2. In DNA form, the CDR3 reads TGTGCCAGCAGTCCGGGACTAACAACCGGCAAGCTGTTTTTT. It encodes CASSPGLTTGKLFF.